A single sample is the source of the 20 T cell receptor beta chains below, sequenced in a study of regulatory T cells in long-lasting Graves disease. Arm-PCR of CDR3 regions with iRepertoire HTBI primers generated TCR beta libraries. A single record per CDR3 protein comes from TCRdb applying MiXCR to the multiplex PCR reads. The sample lists about 430,000 distinct CDR3 sequences; 15% were seen once. Time point defined: newly diagnosed GD, antithyroid drugs for less than 3 months. Researchers made the TCR library from RNA that was extracted from PBMCs. The sample was also reused in another study, on T cells in Graves' hyperthyroidism and ophthalmopathy.

The sequencing used peripheral blood mononuclear cells (PBMCs), collected at new diagnosis, from a patient treated with antithyroid drugs. The source is a woman between 35 and 50 years old with Graves disease.

Of note for this clonotype: A much more abundant neighbour one base away suggests this may be a read error. In this CDR3 the conserved last residue, phenylalanine or tryptophan, is missing, so a read error is likely. CDR3 amino acids: CASSQVGLAGKGGTQYS. The CDR3 DNA reads TGTGCCAGCAGCCAAGTGGGACTAGCGGGAAAAGGGGGTACGCAGTATTCT. This chain links TRBV14 with TRBJ2-3; 13 bases line up with TRBD2. The CDR3 is made up of 17 amino acids. With V trimmed by 1 base and J by 8 bases, 9 bases remained unmatched. Germline V gene lookup returns CDR1 SGHDN and CDR2 FVKESK.

This clonotype appeared many times. The rearrangement links TRBV12-3 or TRBV12-4 to TRBJ2-7; TRBD1 matches at 8 bases. This CDR3 is built from 15 residues. V lost 7 bases, J lost 1 base, and 9 bases stayed unmatched. The chain's CDR3 is CASTFGHRGSYEQYF. The DNA of the CDR3 is TGTGCCAGCACCTTCGGACACAGGGGGTCCTACGAGCAGTACTTC.

In its sample, this clonotype was seen a few times. V is TRBV6-1 and J is TRBJ1-2; D is ambiguous. This CDR3 region has 11 residues. Germline V gene data show CDR1 as MNHNS and CDR2 as SASEGT. V was shortened by 8 bases and J by 8 bases, with 12 bases between the two germline ends. CDR3 in amino acids: CASARGGGYTF. The CDR3 DNA follows: TGTGCCAGCGCCCGTGGAGGGGGCTACACCTTC.

In its sample, this clonotype was seen many times. The chain has TRBV5-1 and TRBJ1-3; a possible D gene is TRBD1 (6 bases). From germline, CDR1 is SGHRS and CDR2 YFSETQ. The CDR3 runs to 17 residues. V was clipped by 7 bases and J by 4 bases, with 24 bases between them. CDR3 residues: CASGSSGQGLGGNTIYF. CDR3 DNA: TGCGCCAGCGGGAGTTCGGGGCAGGGGCTTGGAGGAAACACCATATATTTT.

The chain has TRBV29-1 and TRBJ2-2; 7 bases agree with TRBD2. The germline gives CDR1 SQVTM, CDR2 ANQGSEA. Trimming cost V 4 bases and J 2 bases; bases outside gene matches: 4. The CDR3 contains 14 residues. The CDR3 DNA sequence: TGCAGCGTTGTGCTAGCGGTAAACACCGGGGAGCTGTTTTTT. It encodes CSVVLAVNTGELFF.

The chain recombines TRBV20-1 with TRBJ2-1, with D possibly being TRBD1 (6 bases). The CDR3 is 15 residues long. CDR1 is DFQATT and CDR2 is SNEGSKA in the germline V gene (reference sequence). Trimming removed 7 bases at V and 1 base at J, with 17 bases between. CDR3: CSVTELGHSYNEQFF. The CDR3 DNA follows: TGCAGTGTTACAGAGCTGGGACATTCCTACAATGAGCAGTTCTTC.

This clonotype came up once. This chain uses TRBV27 with TRBJ2-3; D unresolved. V was pared by 3 bases and J by 6 bases, with 19 bases between. The CDR3 spans 16 residues. Germline assignment: CDR1 MNHEY and CDR2 SMNVEV (reference sequence). The CDR3 sequence: CASSFSVALRADTQYF. The CDR3 DNA follows: TGTGCCAGCAGTTTTTCTGTCGCACTCCGAGCCGATACGCAGTATTTT.

This clonotype came up many times. The rearrangement uses TRBV5-1 and TRBJ2-3; D gene unclear. CDR1 SGHRS and CDR2 YFSETQ come from the germline V gene. Deletions cut 0 bases from V and 0 bases from J, with 11 bases between. The CDR3 is 16 amino acids. DNA for the CDR3: TGCGCCAGCAGCTTGGCCGTAGGCCAAAGCACAGATACGCAGTATTTT. Protein sequence: CASSLAVGQSTDTQYF. The variable domain in full, completed from reference TRBV5-1 and TRBJ2-3, reads KAGVTQTPRYLIKTRGQQVTLSCSPISGHRSVSWYQQTPGQGLQFLFEYFSETQRNKGNFPGRFSGRQFSNSRSEMNVSTLELGDSALYLCASSLAVGQSTDTQYFGPGTRLTVL.

The gene calls are TRBV4-2 and TRBJ2-5; no clear D. The V and J ends lost 4 bases and 2 bases respectively, with 8 bases between them. The germline V gene has CDR1 LGHNA and CDR2 YNFKEQ. The CDR3 has 13 residues. The DNA of the CDR3 is TGTGCCAGCAGCCTCAGTAAGCAAGAGACCCAGTACTTC. This encodes CASSLSKQETQYF.

This clonotype was found a few times. In DNA form, the CDR3 reads TGCGCCAGCAGTGCTTATCTGGGTTACAATGAGCAGTTCTTC. Translation gives CASSAYLGYNEQFF. V gene TRBV10-1 combines with J gene TRBJ2-1; the D is unclear. Germline assignment: CDR1 WNHNN and CDR2 SYGVQD (reference sequence). The CDR3 length is 14 residues. V dropped 4 bases and J dropped 4 bases, with 11 bases sitting between them.

This clonotype showed up many times. The V call is TRBV11-2, the J call TRBJ2-3, with a tentative D call TRBD2 (6 bases). The CDR3 covers 15 residues. Germline V gene data show CDR1 as SGHAT and CDR2 as FQNNGV. V lost 3 bases to trimming and J lost 2 bases, with 12 bases between them. The CDR3 coding sequence is TGTGCCAGCAGCTTTGAGGGACTCACCACAGATACGCAGTATTTT. It translates to CASSFEGLTTDTQYF.

This clonotype showed up many times. V usage is TRBV7-3 and J usage is TRBJ2-7, with no clear D. Germline assignment: CDR1 SGHTA and CDR2 FQGTGA. CDR3 length equals 14 residues. V was cut by 5 bases and J by 1 base, with 12 bases left in between. CDR3 amino acids: CASSAGTTSYEQYF. The CDR3 region has the DNA TGTGCCAGCAGCGCAGGCACTACTTCCTACGAGCAGTACTTC.

This clonotype showed up many times. The V and J genes are TRBV5-6 and TRBJ2-1; possible D gene TRBD2, 5 bases. Trimming cost V 0 bases and J 9 bases, with 16 bases left between them. This CDR3 has 15 amino acids. Germline lookup yields CDR1 SGHDT and CDR2 YYEEEE. CDR3 sequence (DNA): TGTGCCAGCAGCTTGGCCCCAGCGGTCATCCTTGAGCAGTTCTTC. It translates to CASSLAPAVILEQFF.

About this clonotype: Just one base apart from a much larger clone, this may be a read error. The rearrangement joins TRBV7-2 to TRBJ2-3; weak D call: TRBD2 (5 bases). V was clipped by 3 bases and J by 3 bases, with 10 bases between them. The CDR3 totals 14 residues. The germline gives CDR1 SGHTA, CDR2 FQGNSA. The CDR3 bases are TGTGCCAGCAGCTTTAGCGTGTGGACAGATACGCAGTATTTT. Amino acid sequence: CASSFSVWTDTQYF.

This clonotype was observed at least ten times. The J gene is TRBJ2-7, the V gene TRBV2; D could derive from TRBD1 or TRBD2 (5 bases each). Germline assignment: CDR1 SNHLY and CDR2 FYNNEI. V shed 4 bases and J shed 3 bases, with 22 bases lying between them. The CDR3 runs 17 residues. The CDR3 is CASSVLLIAGAGYEQYF. The CDR3 nucleotides read TGTGCCAGCAGTGTTCTACTGATAGCCGGGGCTGGCTACGAGCAGTACTTC.

This clonotype was seen repeatedly, ten times or more. This chain connects TRBV19 to TRBJ2-5, with TRBD1 matching over 9 bases. Germline CDR1 and CDR2: LNHDA and SQIVND (reference sequence). The CDR3 totals 17 residues. V trimming: 2 bases; J trimming: 0 bases; junction bases outside the gene matches: 7. CDR3 nucleotide sequence: TGTGCCAGTAGTATAACGGGACAGGGACCGTACCAAGAGACCCAGTACTTC. This codes for CASSITGQGPYQETQYF.

V usage is TRBV19 and J usage is TRBJ2-1; 7 positions match TRBD2. This CDR3 is built from 15 residues. Germline V gives CDR1 LNHDA, CDR2 SQIVND (reference sequence). Trimming at V came to 5 bases and at J to 2 bases, leaving 6 bases not matched to a gene. In DNA form, the CDR3 reads TGTGCCAGTAGTGAGCTAGCGGCCACCTACAATGAGCAGTTCTTC. As protein: CASSELAATYNEQFF.

The rearrangement uses TRBV5-4 and TRBJ2-3; 11 bases agree with TRBD1. V lost 3 bases to trimming and J lost 5 bases; unmatched junction nucleotides: 11. The germline gives CDR1 SGHNT, CDR2 YYREEE (reference sequence). The CDR3 loop spans 17 amino acids. The CDR3 sequence is CASSWGSGQGVEDTQYF. The CDR3 region has the DNA TGTGCCAGCAGCTGGGGATCGGGACAGGGGGTGGAAGATACGCAGTATTTT.

This clonotype appeared many times. This rearrangement joins TRBV9 to TRBJ2-3; 9 bases are a match to TRBD1. Looked up from germline, CDR1 is SGDLS and CDR2 is YYNGEE. The V segment lost 3 bases and the J segment 7 bases; nucleotides outside the gene matches: 6. The CDR3 has 14 amino acids. The CDR3 DNA reads TGTGCCAGCAGCGAAAGGACAGGGGATCATACGCAGTATTTT. This encodes CASSERTGDHTQYF.

This clonotype has a count of ten or more. The chain recombines TRBV27 with TRBJ2-2; tentative D call: TRBD2 (5 bases). V shed 5 bases and J shed 7 bases, with 11 bases lying between them. This CDR3 spans 13 amino acids. CDR1 is MNHEY, CDR2 SMNVEV, per germline (reference sequence). DNA for the CDR3: TGTGCCAGCAGTCTGACTATATACGGGGAGCTGTTTTTT. Protein: CASSLTIYGELFF.